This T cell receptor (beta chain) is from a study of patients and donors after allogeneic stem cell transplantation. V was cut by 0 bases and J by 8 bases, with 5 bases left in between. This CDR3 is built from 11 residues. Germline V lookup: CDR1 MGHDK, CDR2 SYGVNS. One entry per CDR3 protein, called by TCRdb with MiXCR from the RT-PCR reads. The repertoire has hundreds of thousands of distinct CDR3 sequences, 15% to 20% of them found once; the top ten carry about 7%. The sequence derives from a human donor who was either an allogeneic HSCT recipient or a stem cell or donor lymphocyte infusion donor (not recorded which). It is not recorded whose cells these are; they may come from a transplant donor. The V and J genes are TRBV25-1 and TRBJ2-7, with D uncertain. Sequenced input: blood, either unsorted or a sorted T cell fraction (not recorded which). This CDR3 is CASSEYSKQYF. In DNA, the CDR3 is TGTGCCAGCAGTGAATATTCCAAGCAGTACTTC.